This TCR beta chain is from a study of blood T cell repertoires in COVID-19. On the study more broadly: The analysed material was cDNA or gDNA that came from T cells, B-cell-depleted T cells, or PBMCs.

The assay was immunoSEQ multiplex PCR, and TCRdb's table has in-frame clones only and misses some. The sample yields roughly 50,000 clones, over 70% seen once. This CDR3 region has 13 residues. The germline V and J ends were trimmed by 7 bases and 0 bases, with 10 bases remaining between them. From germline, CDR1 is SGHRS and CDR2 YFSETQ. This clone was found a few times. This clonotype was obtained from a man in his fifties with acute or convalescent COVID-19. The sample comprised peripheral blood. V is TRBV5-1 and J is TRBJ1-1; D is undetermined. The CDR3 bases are TGCGCCAGCGGGCAGGTCATGAACACTGAAGCTTTCTTT. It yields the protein CASGQVMNTEAFF.